Here is one T cell receptor beta chain with its context. The sample belongs to a study of blood T cell repertoires in COVID-19. Study summary: COVID-19 samples, acute and convalescent, were from the United States, Italy and Spain. The analysed material was cDNA or gDNA that came from T cells, B-cell-depleted T cells, or PBMCs.

Enrolment of Seattle patients took place during active infection, and they were followed longitudinally. As handled by the study authors: It was from reference gene primer amplification that nucleated cell counts were estimated. Using immunoSEQ multiplex PCR, the repertoire was profiled, and TCRdb retains in-frame clones only, with some absent. Clone size and V and J calls were adopted from that table, with D and trimming inferred from the DNA. Among 200,000 to 250,000 clones listed, roughly four fifths were seen once. Germline loops: CDR1 ENHRY, CDR2 SYGVKD. Trimming took off 6 bases at V and 0 bases at J, with 10 bases between the two ends. This CDR3 region has 14 residues.

The TCR originated in a woman aged 70-85 years with COVID-19, enrolled during active disease. The rearrangement uses TRBV10-3 and TRBJ2-3; D is possibly TRBD2 (6 bases). The sample comprised peripheral blood. CDR3 region: CAIRGGTSTDTQYF. The CDR3 DNA sequence: TGTGCCATCAGGGGGGGTACTAGCACAGATACGCAGTATTTT.